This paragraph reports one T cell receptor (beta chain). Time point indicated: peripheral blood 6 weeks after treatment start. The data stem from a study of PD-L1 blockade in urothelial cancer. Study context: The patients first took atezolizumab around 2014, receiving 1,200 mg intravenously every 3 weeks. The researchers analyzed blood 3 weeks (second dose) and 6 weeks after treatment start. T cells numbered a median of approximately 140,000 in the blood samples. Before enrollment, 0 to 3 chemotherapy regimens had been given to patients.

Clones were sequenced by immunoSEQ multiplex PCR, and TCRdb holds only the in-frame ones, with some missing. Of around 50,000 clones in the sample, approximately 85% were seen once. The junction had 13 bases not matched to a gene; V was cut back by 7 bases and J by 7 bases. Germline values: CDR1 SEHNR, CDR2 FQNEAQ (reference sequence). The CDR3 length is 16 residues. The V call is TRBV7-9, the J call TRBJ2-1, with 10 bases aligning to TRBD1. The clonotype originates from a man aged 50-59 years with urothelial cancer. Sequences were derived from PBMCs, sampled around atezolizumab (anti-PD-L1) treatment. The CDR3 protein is CASTLDRGHTGNEQFF. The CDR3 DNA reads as TGTGCCAGCACCCTTGACAGGGGGCATACGGGAAATGAGCAGTTCTTC. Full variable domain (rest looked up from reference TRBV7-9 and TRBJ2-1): DTGVSQNPRHKITKRGQNVTFRCDPISEHNRLYWYRQTLGQGPEFLTYFQNEAQLEKSRLLSDRFSAERPKGSFSTLEIQRTEQGDSAMYLCASTLDRGHTGNEQFFGPGTRLTVL.